These 8 T cell receptor beta chains were sequenced from one sample in a study of blood T cell repertoires in COVID-19. Sequencing used immunoSEQ multiplex PCR; TCRdb keeps in-frame clones, though not all of them. The sample has more than 150,000 clones, around 75% seen once. The sequenced sample consisted of peripheral blood. These receptors were taken from a woman of 80 years or more with acute or convalescent COVID-19.

V usage is TRBV28 and J usage is TRBJ2-7; tentative D call: TRBD2 (5 bases). CDR1 is MDHEN, CDR2 SYDVKM, per germline. The CDR3 has 12 residues. Trimming stripped 5 bases from V and 5 bases from J, with 10 bases between. CDR3 protein: CASSRLANEQYF. CDR3 nucleotides: TGTGCCAGCAGTCGTCTAGCAAACGAGCAGTACTTC. The variable domain in full, completed from reference TRBV28 and TRBJ2-7, reads DVKVTQSSRYLVKRTGEKVFLECVQDMDHENMFWYRQDPGLGLRLIYFSYDVKMKEKGDIPEGYSVSREKKERFSLILESASTNQTSMYLCASSRLANEQYFGPGTRLTVT.

The gene calls are TRBV3-1 (or the pseudogene TRBV3-2) and TRBJ2-5, with TRBD1 as a possible D gene (5 bases). This CDR3 has 14 residues. From germline, CDR1 is LGHDT and CDR2 YNNKEL (reference sequence). The V and J ends lost 2 bases and 5 bases respectively, with 12 bases between them. CDR3: CASSQWLKGETQYF. CDR3 DNA sequence: TGTGCCAGCAGCCAATGGCTAAAGGGGGAGACCCAGTACTTC.

V and J are TRBV11-2 and TRBJ2-1, with 7 bases identical to TRBD2. Germline CDR1 and CDR2: SGHAT and FQNNGV. Losses at the gene ends were 4 bases for V and 16 bases for J; bases not matched to a gene: 16. The CDR3 is 14 amino acids. The CDR3 sequence: CASSSFRGEDIQFF. The CDR3 region has the DNA TGTGCCAGCAGCTCCTTCCGGGGGGAGGATATCCAATTCTTC.

The J gene is TRBJ2-3, the V gene TRBV16, with 10 bases aligning to TRBD2. Trimming at V came to 5 bases and at J to 2 bases, leaving 4 bases not matched to a gene. Germline V gene data show CDR1 as KGHSY and CDR2 as FQNENV. The CDR3 totals 15 residues. CDR3 residues: CASSLLAGNTDTQYF. CDR3 coding DNA: TGTGCCAGCAGCTTACTAGCGGGGAACACAGATACGCAGTATTTT.

This chain joins TRBV6-2 or TRBV6-3 and TRBJ2-4; 8 nucleotides agree with TRBD1. The V segment lost 5 bases and the J segment 2 bases; nucleotides outside the gene matches: 8. This CDR3 comprises 16 residues. The germline CDR1 and CDR2 sequences are MNHEY and SVGEGT. In DNA form, the CDR3 reads TGTGCCAGCAGTCAAACCGGGACAGGAACCAAAAACATTCAGTACTTC. Translating gives CASSQTGTGTKNIQYF.

This clone has a handful of counts. This rearrangement joins TRBV29-1 to TRBJ2-1; TRBD2 matches 11 bases. The V gene's germline CDR1 is SQVTM and CDR2 ANQGSEA. The V gene end was trimmed by 4 bases and the J gene end by 15 bases; junction bases not matched to a gene: 5. This CDR3 is built from 11 residues. The CDR3, as DNA: TGCAGCGTTGTAGGACTAGCGGGTCTGTTCTTC. It encodes CSVVGLAGLFF.

This clone was seen a single time. The gene calls are TRBV7-3 and TRBJ2-1; 12 positions match TRBD2. From germline, CDR1 is SGHTA and CDR2 FQGTGA. The CDR3 sequence is 15 residues long. Germline trimming cut 5 bases from V and 6 bases from J; bases unmatched to any gene: 5. Written as DNA, the CDR3 is TGTGCCAGCAGCACGGGACTAGCGGGTGTCAATGAGCAGTTCTTC. Encoded protein: CASSTGLAGVNEQFF.

As for this clone: In the same sample, other DNA sequences code for this CDR3. This chain links TRBV5-1 with TRBJ1-1, with D uncertain. The CDR3 has 14 amino acids. CDR1 SGHRS and CDR2 YFSETQ come from the germline V gene. The V end lost 0 bases, the J end lost 0 bases, and 6 bases lay between the germline ends. CDR3 sequence: CASSLGAMNTEAFF. CDR3 DNA: TGCGCCAGCAGCTTGGGAGCTATGAACACTGAAGCTTTCTTT.